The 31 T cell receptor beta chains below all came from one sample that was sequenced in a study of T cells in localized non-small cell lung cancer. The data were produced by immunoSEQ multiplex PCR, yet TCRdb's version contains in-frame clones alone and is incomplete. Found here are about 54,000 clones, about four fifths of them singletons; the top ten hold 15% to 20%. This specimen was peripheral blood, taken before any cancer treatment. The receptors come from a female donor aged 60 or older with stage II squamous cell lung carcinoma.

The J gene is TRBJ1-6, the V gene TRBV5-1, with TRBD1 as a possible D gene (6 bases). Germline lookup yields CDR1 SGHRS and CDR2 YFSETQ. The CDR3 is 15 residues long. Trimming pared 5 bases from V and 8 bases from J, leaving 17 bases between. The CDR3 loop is CASSSGGGRDSPLHF. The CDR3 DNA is TGCGCCAGCAGTTCCGGCGGGGGGCGAGATTCACCCCTCCACTTT.

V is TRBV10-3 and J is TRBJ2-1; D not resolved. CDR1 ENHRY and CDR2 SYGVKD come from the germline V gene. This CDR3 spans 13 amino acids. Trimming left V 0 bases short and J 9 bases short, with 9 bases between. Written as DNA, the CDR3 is TGTGCCATCAGTGAGTCGAGCTGGGCTGAGCAGTTCTTC. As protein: CAISESSWAEQFF.

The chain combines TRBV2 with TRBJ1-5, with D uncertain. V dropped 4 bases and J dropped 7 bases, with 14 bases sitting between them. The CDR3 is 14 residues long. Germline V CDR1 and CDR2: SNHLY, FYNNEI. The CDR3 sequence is CASSARPGVQPQHF. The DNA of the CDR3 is TGTGCCAGCAGTGCTCGACCTGGGGTCCAGCCCCAGCATTTT.

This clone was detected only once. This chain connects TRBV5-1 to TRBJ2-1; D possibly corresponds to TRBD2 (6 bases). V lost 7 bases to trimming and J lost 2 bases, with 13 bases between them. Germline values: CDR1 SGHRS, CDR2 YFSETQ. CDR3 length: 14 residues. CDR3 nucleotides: TGCGCCAGCCAGACTAGTCCGACCTACAATGAGCAGTTCTTC. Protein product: CASQTSPTYNEQFF.

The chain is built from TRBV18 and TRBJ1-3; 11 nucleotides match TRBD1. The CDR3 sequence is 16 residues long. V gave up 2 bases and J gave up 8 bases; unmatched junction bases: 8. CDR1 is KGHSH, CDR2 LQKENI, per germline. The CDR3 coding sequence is TGTGCCAGCTCACCAAGCCGGACAGGGGGCCGAGACACCATATATTTT. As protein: CASSPSRTGGRDTIYF. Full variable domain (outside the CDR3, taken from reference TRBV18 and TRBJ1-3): NAGVMQNPRHLVRRRGQEARLRCSPMKGHSHVYWYRQLPEEGLKFMVYLQKENIIDESGMPKERFSAEFPKEGPSILRIQQVVRGDSAAYFCASSPSRTGGRDTIYFGEGSWLTVV.

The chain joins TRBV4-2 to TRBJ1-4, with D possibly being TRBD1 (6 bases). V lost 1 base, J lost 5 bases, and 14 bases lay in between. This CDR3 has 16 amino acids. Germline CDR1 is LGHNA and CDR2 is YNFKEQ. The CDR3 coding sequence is TGTGCCAGCAGCCAAGCGGGGGCAAACCAAAATGAAAAACTGTTTTTT. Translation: CASSQAGANQNEKLFF.

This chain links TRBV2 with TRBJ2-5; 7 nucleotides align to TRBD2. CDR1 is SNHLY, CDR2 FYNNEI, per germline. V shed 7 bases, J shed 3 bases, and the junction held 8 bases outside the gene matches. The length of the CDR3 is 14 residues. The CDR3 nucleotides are TGTGCCAGCACCGAGTGGGGGGGAAAAGAGACCCAGTACTTC. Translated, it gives CASTEWGGKETQYF. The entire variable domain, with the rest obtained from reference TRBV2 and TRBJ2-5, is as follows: EPEVTQTPSHQVTQMGQEVILRCVPISNHLYFYWYRQILGQKVEFLVSFYNNEISEKSEIFDDQFSVERPDGSNFTLKIRSTKLEDSAMYFCASTEWGGKETQYFGPGTRLLVL.

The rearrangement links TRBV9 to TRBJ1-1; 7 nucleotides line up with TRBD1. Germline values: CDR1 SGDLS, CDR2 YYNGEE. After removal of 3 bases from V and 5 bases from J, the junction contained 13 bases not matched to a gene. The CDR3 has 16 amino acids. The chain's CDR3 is CASSALDPGGRTEAFF. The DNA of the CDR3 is TGTGCCAGCAGCGCTCTCGACCCAGGGGGGAGGACTGAAGCTTTCTTT.

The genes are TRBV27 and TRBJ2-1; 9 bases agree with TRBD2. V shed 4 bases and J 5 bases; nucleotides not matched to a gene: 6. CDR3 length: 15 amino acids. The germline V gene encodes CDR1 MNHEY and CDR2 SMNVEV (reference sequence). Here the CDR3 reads CASSSAGGPNNEQFF. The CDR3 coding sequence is TGTGCCAGCAGTTCAGCGGGGGGCCCCAACAATGAGCAGTTCTTC.

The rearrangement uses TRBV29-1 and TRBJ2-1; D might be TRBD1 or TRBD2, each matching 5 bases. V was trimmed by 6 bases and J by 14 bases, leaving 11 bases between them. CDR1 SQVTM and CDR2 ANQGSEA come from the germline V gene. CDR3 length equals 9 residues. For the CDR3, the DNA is TGCAGCGTGGGAGAGGGGAAGTTCTTC. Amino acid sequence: CSVGEGKFF.

The CDR3: CASSSGTGEGYTF. The DNA for the CDR3 is TGCGCCAGCAGCTCTGGGACAGGGGAAGGCTACACCTTC. The gene calls are TRBV5-1 and TRBJ1-2; 10 bases map to TRBD1. The CDR3 spans 13 residues. Germline values: CDR1 SGHRS, CDR2 YFSETQ. V shed 3 bases, J shed 8 bases, and the junction held 4 bases outside the gene matches. The entire variable domain, with the rest obtained from reference TRBV5-1 and TRBJ1-2, is as follows: KAGVTQTPRYLIKTRGQQVTLSCSPISGHRSVSWYQQTPGQGLQFLFEYFSETQRNKGNFPGRFSGRQFSNSRSEMNVSTLELGDSALYLCASSSGTGEGYTFGSGTRLTVV.

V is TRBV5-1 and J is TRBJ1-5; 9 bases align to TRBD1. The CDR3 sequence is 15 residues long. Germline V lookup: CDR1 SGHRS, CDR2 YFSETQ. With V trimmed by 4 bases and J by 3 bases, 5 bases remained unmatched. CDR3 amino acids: CASSVTGGVNQPQHF. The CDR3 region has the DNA TGCGCCAGCAGCGTGACAGGGGGGGTCAATCAGCCCCAGCATTTT.

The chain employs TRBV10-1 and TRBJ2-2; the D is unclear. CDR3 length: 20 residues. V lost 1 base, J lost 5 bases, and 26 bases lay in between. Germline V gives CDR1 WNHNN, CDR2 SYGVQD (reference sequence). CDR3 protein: CASSELLSAVRGGRTGELFF. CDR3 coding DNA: TGCGCCAGCAGTGAGTTATTATCGGCCGTTCGAGGTGGGCGTACCGGGGAGCTGTTTTTT.

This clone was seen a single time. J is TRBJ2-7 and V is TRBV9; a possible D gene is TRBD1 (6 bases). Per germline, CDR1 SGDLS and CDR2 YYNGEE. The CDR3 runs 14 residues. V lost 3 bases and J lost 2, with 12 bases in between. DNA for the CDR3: TGTGCCAGCAGCGCCCCGGGACATCCCTACGAGCAGTACTTC. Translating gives CASSAPGHPYEQYF.

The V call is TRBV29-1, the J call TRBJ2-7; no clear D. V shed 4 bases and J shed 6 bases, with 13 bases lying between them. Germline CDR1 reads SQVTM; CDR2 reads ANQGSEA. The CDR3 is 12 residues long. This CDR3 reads CSVASPFGEQYF. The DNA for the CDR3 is TGCAGCGTTGCCAGCCCTTTTGGCGAGCAGTACTTC.

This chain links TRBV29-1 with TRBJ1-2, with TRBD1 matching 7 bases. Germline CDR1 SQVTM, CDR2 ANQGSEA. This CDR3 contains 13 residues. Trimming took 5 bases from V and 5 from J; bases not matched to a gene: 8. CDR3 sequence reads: CSVLDRVEYGYTF. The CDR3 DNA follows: TGCAGCGTTCTAGACAGGGTTGAATATGGCTACACCTTC.

The CDR3 spells CASSPGSNEQFF. The CDR3 nucleotides are TGTGCCAGCTCACCCGGTTCAAATGAGCAGTTCTTC. The rearrangement uses TRBV18 and TRBJ2-1; D is uncertain. The CDR3 sequence is 12 residues long. CDR1 is KGHSH, CDR2 LQKENI, per germline. Trimming took off 3 bases at V and 7 bases at J, with 7 bases between the two ends.

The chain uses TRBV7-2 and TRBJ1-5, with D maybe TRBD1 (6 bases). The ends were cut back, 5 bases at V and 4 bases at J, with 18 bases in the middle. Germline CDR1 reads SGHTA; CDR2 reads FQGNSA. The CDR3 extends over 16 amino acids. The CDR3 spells CASSPPARQVNQPQHF. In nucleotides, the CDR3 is TGTGCCAGCAGCCCCCCCGCCCGACAGGTAAATCAGCCCCAGCATTTT.

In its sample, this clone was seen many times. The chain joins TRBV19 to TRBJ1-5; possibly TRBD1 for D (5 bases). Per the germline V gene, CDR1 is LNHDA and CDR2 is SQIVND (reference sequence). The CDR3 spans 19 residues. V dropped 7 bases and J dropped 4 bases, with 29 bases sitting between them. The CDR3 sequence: CASTPWGGLLSVGNQPQHF. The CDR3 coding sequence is TGTGCCAGTACCCCATGGGGCGGCCTCCTCTCAGTGGGTAATCAGCCCCAGCATTTT.

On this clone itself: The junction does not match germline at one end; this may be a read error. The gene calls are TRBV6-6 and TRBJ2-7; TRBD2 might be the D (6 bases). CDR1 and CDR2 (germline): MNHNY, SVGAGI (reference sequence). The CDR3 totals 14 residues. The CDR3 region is CAISAGIARDEQYF. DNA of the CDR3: TGTGCCATCAGTGCGGGAATAGCACGCGACGAGCAGTACTTC.

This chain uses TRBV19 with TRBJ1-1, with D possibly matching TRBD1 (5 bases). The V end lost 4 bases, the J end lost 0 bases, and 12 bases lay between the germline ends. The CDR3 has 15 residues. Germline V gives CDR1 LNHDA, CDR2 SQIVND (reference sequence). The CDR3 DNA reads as TGTGCCAGTAGTAGGGGCGGTTTAATGAACACTGAAGCTTTCTTT. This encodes CASSRGGLMNTEAFF.

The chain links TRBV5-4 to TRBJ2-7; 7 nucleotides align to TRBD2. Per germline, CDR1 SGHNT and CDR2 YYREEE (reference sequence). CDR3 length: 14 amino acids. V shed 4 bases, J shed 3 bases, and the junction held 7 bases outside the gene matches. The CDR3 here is CASSPLAGDYEQYF. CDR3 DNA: TGTGCCAGCAGCCCGCTTGCGGGAGACTACGAGCAGTACTTC.

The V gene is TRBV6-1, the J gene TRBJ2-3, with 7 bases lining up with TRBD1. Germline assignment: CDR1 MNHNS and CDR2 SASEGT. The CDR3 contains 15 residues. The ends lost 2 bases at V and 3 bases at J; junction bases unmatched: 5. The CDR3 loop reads CASSEPHRGTDTQYF. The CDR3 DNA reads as TGTGCCAGCAGTGAACCCCACAGGGGAACAGATACGCAGTATTTT.

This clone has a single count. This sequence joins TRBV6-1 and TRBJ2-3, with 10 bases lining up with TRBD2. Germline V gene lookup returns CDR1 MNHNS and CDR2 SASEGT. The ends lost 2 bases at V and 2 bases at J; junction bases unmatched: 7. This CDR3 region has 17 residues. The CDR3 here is CASSELGTSALTDTQYF. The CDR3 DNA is TGTGCCAGCAGTGAATTAGGGACTAGCGCCCTCACAGATACGCAGTATTTT.

DNA for the CDR3: TGTGCCAGCAGCTTAGGGGCCAGGGTCGGGACTGAAGCTTTCTTT. Translated: CASSLGARVGTEAFF. This chain connects TRBV13 to TRBJ1-1; D might be TRBD1 (5 bases). Per the germline V gene, CDR1 is PRHDT and CDR2 is FYEKMQ (reference sequence). The CDR3 runs 15 residues. The ends were cut back, 0 bases at V and 5 bases at J, with 13 bases in the middle.

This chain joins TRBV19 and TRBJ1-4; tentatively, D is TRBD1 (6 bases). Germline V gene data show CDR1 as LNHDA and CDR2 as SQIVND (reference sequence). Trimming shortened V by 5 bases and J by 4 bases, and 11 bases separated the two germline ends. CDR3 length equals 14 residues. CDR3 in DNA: TGTGCCAGTAGTCCCGACAGGATTAATGAAAAACTGTTTTTT. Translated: CASSPDRINEKLFF. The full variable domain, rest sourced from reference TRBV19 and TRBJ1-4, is DGGITQSPKYLFRKEGQNVTLSCEQNLNHDAMYWYRQDPGQGLRLIYYSQIVNDFQKGDIAEGYSVSREKKESFPLTVTSAQKNPTAFYLCASSPDRINEKLFFGSGTQLSVL.

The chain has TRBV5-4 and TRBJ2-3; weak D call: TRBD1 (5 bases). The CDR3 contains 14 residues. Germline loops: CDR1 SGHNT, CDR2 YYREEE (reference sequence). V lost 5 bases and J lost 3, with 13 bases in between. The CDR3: CASRPGGQTDTQYF. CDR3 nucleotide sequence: TGTGCCAGCAGGCCTGGCGGACAAACAGATACGCAGTATTTT.

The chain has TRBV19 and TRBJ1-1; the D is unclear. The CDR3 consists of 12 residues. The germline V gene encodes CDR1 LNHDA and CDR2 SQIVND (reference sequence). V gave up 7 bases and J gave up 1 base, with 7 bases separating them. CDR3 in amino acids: CASIRTNTEAFF. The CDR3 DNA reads TGTGCCAGTATTCGCACGAACACTGAAGCTTTCTTT.

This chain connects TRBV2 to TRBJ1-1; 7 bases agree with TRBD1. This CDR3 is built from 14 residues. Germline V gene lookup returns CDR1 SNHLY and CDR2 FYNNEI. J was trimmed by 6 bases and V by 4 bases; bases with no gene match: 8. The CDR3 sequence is CASSVLQGRAEAFF. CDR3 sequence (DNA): TGTGCCAGCAGTGTCTTACAGGGGCGGGCTGAAGCTTTCTTT. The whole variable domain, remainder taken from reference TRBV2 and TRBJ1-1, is EPEVTQTPSHQVTQMGQEVILRCVPISNHLYFYWYRQILGQKVEFLVSFYNNEISEKSEIFDDQFSVERPDGSNFTLKIRSTKLEDSAMYFCASSVLQGRAEAFFGQGTRLTVV.

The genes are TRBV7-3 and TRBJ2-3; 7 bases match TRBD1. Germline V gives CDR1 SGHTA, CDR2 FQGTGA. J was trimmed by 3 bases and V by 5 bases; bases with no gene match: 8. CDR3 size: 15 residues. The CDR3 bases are TGTGCCAGCAGCCCCTCGGGACAGCTTACAGATACGCAGTATTTT. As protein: CASSPSGQLTDTQYF.

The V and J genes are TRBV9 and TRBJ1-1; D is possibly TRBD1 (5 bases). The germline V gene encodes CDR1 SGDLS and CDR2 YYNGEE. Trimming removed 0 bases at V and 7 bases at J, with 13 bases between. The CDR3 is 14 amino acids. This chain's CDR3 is CASSVEVREDEAFF. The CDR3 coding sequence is TGTGCCAGCAGCGTAGAGGTCAGGGAGGATGAAGCTTTCTTT.